The 25 T cell receptor beta chains below all came from one sample that was sequenced in a study of OX40 agonist ivuxolimab in advanced cancers. TCRdb keeps only in-frame clones here, not all; method: immunoSEQ multiplex PCR. Of fewer than 20,000 clones listed, more than 85% are singletons. Sequences were derived from CD4+ or CD8+ T cells sorted from blood, sampled in a trial of the OX40 agonist ivuxolimab. These receptors were taken from an adult with an advanced solid tumor such as melanoma, head and neck, liver or kidney cancer.

This chain uses TRBV25-1 with TRBJ2-5; D not certain. V dropped 1 base and J dropped 3 bases, with 9 bases sitting between them. The CDR3 covers 14 residues. Germline V lookup: CDR1 MGHDK, CDR2 SYGVNS. The CDR3 region has the DNA TGTGCCAGCAGTGAATTAGGTGAAGAAGAGACCCAGTACTTC. It yields the protein CASSELGEEETQYF. Complete variable domain (other parts from reference TRBV25-1 and TRBJ2-5): EADIYQTPRYLVIGTGKKITLECSQTMGHDKMYWYQQDPGMELHLIHYSYGVNSTEKGDLSSESTVSRIRTEHFPLTLESARPSHTSQYLCASSELGEEETQYFGPGTRLLVL.

The rearrangement uses TRBV9 and TRBJ2-1; 7 bases agree with TRBD2. The CDR3 is 15 residues long. Germline V gives CDR1 SGDLS, CDR2 YYNGEE. J was trimmed by 0 bases and V by 3 bases; bases with no gene match: 3. The CDR3 reads CASSASGGSYNEQFF. CDR3 bases: TGTGCCAGCAGCGCATCGGGGGGCTCCTACAATGAGCAGTTCTTC.

The genes are TRBV5-1 and TRBJ2-3, with TRBD2 matching over 7 bases. The V gene's germline CDR1 is SGHRS and CDR2 YFSETQ. The V and J ends lost 3 bases and 0 bases, in that order; junction bases with no gene match: 4. This CDR3 comprises 15 residues. The CDR3 DNA reads as TGCGCCAGCAGCTCCAGCGGGATTAGCACAGATACGCAGTATTTT. It is translated as CASSSSGISTDTQYF. The complete variable domain, with remaining parts taken from reference TRBV5-1 and TRBJ2-3, reads KAGVTQTPRYLIKTRGQQVTLSCSPISGHRSVSWYQQTPGQGLQFLFEYFSETQRNKGNFPGRFSGRQFSNSRSEMNVSTLELGDSALYLCASSSSGISTDTQYFGPGTRLTVL.

This clone was recorded only once. This chain uses TRBV6-1 with TRBJ1-2; D is unresolved. The V end lost 7 bases, the J end lost 4 bases, and 16 bases lay between the germline ends. Per germline, CDR1 MNHNS and CDR2 SASEGT. The CDR3 spans 14 residues. CDR3 nucleotide sequence: TGTGCCAGCACGGGTACGGAAAACCTCTATGGCTACACCTTC. Translated: CASTGTENLYGYTF.

V usage is TRBV7-8 and J usage is TRBJ2-1; a weak D match, TRBD1 (6 bases). Trimming removed 3 bases at V and 0 bases at J, with 15 bases between. The CDR3 loop spans 17 amino acids. CDR1 SGHVS and CDR2 FQNEAQ come from the germline V gene. The CDR3 here is CASSFRQAVRSYNEQFF. The CDR3 DNA reads as TGTGCCAGCAGCTTTCGACAGGCCGTTCGCTCCTACAATGAGCAGTTCTTC.

The chain couples TRBV9 to TRBJ2-7; TRBD1 agrees at 10 bases. Per the germline V gene, CDR1 is SGDLS and CDR2 is YYNGEE. The length of the CDR3 is 16 residues. The J segment lost 2 bases and the V segment lost 3 bases, leaving 8 bases of the junction unmatched. The chain's CDR3 is CASSAAAGTGAYEQYF. CDR3 coding DNA: TGTGCCAGCAGCGCCGCCGCCGGGACAGGGGCCTACGAGCAGTACTTC. Full variable domain (outside the CDR3, taken from reference TRBV9 and TRBJ2-7): DSGVTQTPKHLITATGQRVTLRCSPRSGDLSVYWYQQSLDQGLQFLIQYYNGEERAKGNILERFSAQQFPDLHSELNLSSLELGDSALYFCASSAAAGTGAYEQYFGPGTRLTVT.

V gene TRBV7-2 combines with J gene TRBJ2-7; the D is unclear. Trimming cost V 1 base and J 7 bases, with 11 bases left between them. Germline V gives CDR1 SGHTA, CDR2 FQGNSA. CDR3 length: 13 residues. Here the CDR3 reads CASSLEGPGEQYF. Written as DNA, the CDR3 is TGTGCCAGCAGCTTAGAAGGACCTGGGGAGCAGTACTTC.

This rearrangement joins TRBV5-8 to TRBJ2-1; 15 nucleotides align to TRBD2. Germline CDR1 SGHTS, CDR2 YDEGEE. V lost 4 bases to trimming and J lost 3 bases; unmatched junction nucleotides: 5. The CDR3 is 17 amino acids. CDR3 nucleotides: TGTGCCAGCAGCACCGGGACTAGCGGGAGGATCTACAATGAGCAGTTCTTC. This gives the protein CASSTGTSGRIYNEQFF. Complete variable domain (other parts from reference TRBV5-8 and TRBJ2-1): EAGVTQSPTHLIKTRGQQATLRCSPISGHTSVYWYQQALGLGLQFLLWYDEGEERNRGNFPPRFSGRQFPNYSSELNVNALELEDSALYLCASSTGTSGRIYNEQFFGPGTRLTVL.

The rearrangement joins TRBV27 to TRBJ1-2; D is unresolved. The CDR3 has 13 residues. Germline lookup yields CDR1 MNHEY and CDR2 SMNVEV (reference sequence). V lost 2 bases, J lost 4 bases, and 8 bases lay in between. CDR3 nucleotide sequence: TGTGCCAGCAGTTTAAGCCGGCCCTATGGCTACACCTTC. Amino acid sequence: CASSLSRPYGYTF.

This sequence joins TRBV13 and TRBJ2-3; 7 bases agree with TRBD2. The germline V gene encodes CDR1 PRHDT and CDR2 FYEKMQ (reference sequence). The V and J ends lost 1 base and 5 bases, in that order; junction bases with no gene match: 9. The CDR3 runs 16 residues. The CDR3 loop is CASSLAGAGVQDTQYF. Written as DNA, the CDR3 is TGTGCCAGCAGCTTAGCCGGGGCGGGGGTTCAAGATACGCAGTATTTT.

The rearrangement joins TRBV7-9 to TRBJ2-1, with D unclear. The V end lost 5 bases, the J end lost 12 bases, and 17 bases lay between the germline ends. This CDR3 comprises 13 residues. Germline values: CDR1 SEHNR, CDR2 FQNEAQ (reference sequence). Here the CDR3 reads CASSLSISAGQFF. In DNA form, the CDR3 reads TGTGCCAGCAGCCTCAGTATTTCGGCTGGGCAGTTCTTC.

The V call is TRBV28, the J call TRBJ2-5; 7 nucleotides align to TRBD2. CDR1 MDHEN and CDR2 SYDVKM come from the germline V gene. The CDR3 is 15 amino acids. The junction had 8 bases not matched to a gene; V was cut back by 5 bases and J by 2 bases. The CDR3 DNA reads TGTGCCAGCAGTCTGCCGGGACTATCTCAAGAGACCCAGTACTTC. Translation gives CASSLPGLSQETQYF.

The chain combines TRBV6-5 with TRBJ2-7; a weak D match, TRBD1 (6 bases). This CDR3 has 14 amino acids. Germline lookup yields CDR1 MNHEY and CDR2 SVGAGI. The V and J ends lost 2 bases and 3 bases respectively, with 11 bases between them. The CDR3 nucleotides read TGTGCCAGCAGTTACACCGGACAGTTCTACGAGCAGTACTTC. Translation gives CASSYTGQFYEQYF.

The rearrangement links TRBV27 to TRBJ2-3; D is perhaps TRBD1 (5 bases). Germline V gene sequence: CDR1 MNHEY, CDR2 SMNVEV (reference sequence). With 11 bases removed from V and 4 bases from J, the gap between germline ends came to 19 bases. CDR3 length: 14 residues. CDR3 DNA sequence: TGTGCCTCCCAGGCTTGGCAGGGCCCAGATACGCAGTATTTT. Its translation is CASQAWQGPDTQYF.

V gene TRBV28 combines with J gene TRBJ2-6, with D possibly being TRBD2 (5 bases). V dropped 6 bases and J dropped 0 bases, with 12 bases sitting between them. The germline CDR1 and CDR2 sequences are MDHEN and SYDVKM. The CDR3 is 16 amino acids. CDR3 residues: CASRTGFYSGANVLTF. The CDR3 DNA reads TGTGCCAGCAGAACGGGGTTCTACTCTGGGGCCAACGTCCTGACTTTC.

V usage is TRBV19 and J usage is TRBJ2-5; TRBD1 matches at 8 bases. The J call is uncertain, as TRBJ2-7 better fits the DNA end. The CDR3 loop spans 14 amino acids. CDR1 is LNHDA and CDR2 is SQIVND in the germline V gene (reference sequence). The CDR3 nucleotides read TGTGCCAGTAGTATCACAGGGGGCTCCTACGAGCAGTACTTC. Translation gives CASSITGGSYEQYF.

The CDR3 DNA sequence: TGTGCCACCCTGACAGGGTCTGGCTACACCTTC. Its protein is CATLTGSGYTF. The rearrangement joins TRBV6-4 to TRBJ1-2, with 7 bases fitting TRBD1. The CDR3 spans 11 residues. Germline lookup yields CDR1 MRHNA and CDR2 SNTAGT. The V segment lost 10 bases and the J segment 7 bases; nucleotides outside the gene matches: 6.

The gene calls are TRBV27 and TRBJ2-7; TRBD2 matches at 12 bases. The CDR3 loop spans 15 amino acids. Unmatched junction bases numbered 7, after V lost 5 bases and J lost 5 bases. CDR1 is MNHEY, CDR2 SMNVEV, per germline (reference sequence). The chain's CDR3 is CASSPRLAGAHEQYF. CDR3 nucleotides: TGTGCCAGCAGTCCCCGACTAGCGGGAGCCCACGAGCAGTACTTC.

This rearrangement joins TRBV10-3 to TRBJ2-7, with a tentative D call TRBD2 (7 bases). Germline CDR1 reads ENHRY; CDR2 reads SYGVKD. V was pared by 6 bases and J by 1 base, with 10 bases between. The CDR3 has 13 amino acids. CDR3 sequence: CAISRGASYEQYF. In DNA, the CDR3 is TGTGCCATCAGCCGGGGGGCGTCCTACGAGCAGTACTTC.

This chain connects TRBV2 to TRBJ2-1; 8 bases fit TRBD1. The CDR3 has 15 residues. After removal of 7 bases from V and 2 bases from J, the junction contained 7 bases not matched to a gene. Per the germline V gene, CDR1 is SNHLY and CDR2 is FYNNEI. The DNA of the CDR3 is TGTGCCAGCAACCCGGGACAGGAAACCTACAATGAGCAGTTCTTC. Translating gives CASNPGQETYNEQFF. The full variable domain, its missing parts supplied by reference TRBV2 and TRBJ2-1, is EPEVTQTPSHQVTQMGQEVILRCVPISNHLYFYWYRQILGQKVEFLVSFYNNEISEKSEIFDDQFSVERPDGSNFTLKIRSTKLEDSAMYFCASNPGQETYNEQFFGPGTRLTVL.

V gene TRBV4-2 combines with J gene TRBJ1-5; D not resolved. The CDR3 contains 13 residues. V was shortened by 0 bases and J by 7 bases, with 7 bases between the two germline ends. In germline, CDR1 is LGHNA, CDR2 YNFKEQ. CDR3 coding DNA: TGTGCCAGCAGCCAAGATCTAGGCCAGCCCCAGCATTTT. Translated, it gives CASSQDLGQPQHF.

The rearrangement uses TRBV5-1 and TRBJ1-2, with 7 bases aligning to TRBD1. CDR3 length equals 14 residues. Unmatched junction bases numbered 12, after V lost 3 bases and J lost 10 bases. Germline CDR1 reads SGHRS; CDR2 reads YFSETQ. Here the CDR3 reads CASSWTGQSRIYTF. CDR3 coding DNA: TGCGCCAGCAGCTGGACAGGACAGTCAAGGATCTACACCTTC.

The chain couples TRBV27 to TRBJ2-1; the D is unclear. Trimming pared 4 bases from V and 2 bases from J, leaving 15 bases between. This CDR3 comprises 16 residues. Germline lookup yields CDR1 MNHEY and CDR2 SMNVEV (reference sequence). The DNA for the CDR3 is TGTGCCAGCAGTTCCGACGAAGCCGCTACCTACAATGAGCAGTTCTTC. It yields the protein CASSSDEAATYNEQFF.

This sequence joins TRBV5-8 and TRBJ2-7, with TRBD2 as a possible D gene (5 bases). V dropped 4 bases and J dropped 0 bases, with 14 bases sitting between them. The V gene's germline CDR1 is SGHTS and CDR2 YDEGEE. The CDR3 runs 15 residues. CDR3 DNA sequence: TGTGCCAGCAGCACCCGGACTCTTACCTCCTACGAGCAGTACTTC. This sequence encodes CASSTRTLTSYEQYF.

The CDR3 here is CASSPDSSYNSPLHF. The CDR3 DNA sequence: TGTGCCAGCAGTCCGGACAGCTCCTATAATTCACCCCTCCACTTT. V usage is TRBV28 and J usage is TRBJ1-6, with D possibly matching TRBD1 (6 bases). The CDR3 loop spans 15 amino acids. CDR1 and CDR2 (germline): MDHEN, SYDVKM. V lost 5 bases, J lost 0 bases, and 8 bases lay in between. Full variable domain (outside the CDR3, taken from reference TRBV28 and TRBJ1-6): DVKVTQSSRYLVKRTGEKVFLECVQDMDHENMFWYRQDPGLGLRLIYFSYDVKMKEKGDIPEGYSVSREKKERFSLILESASTNQTSMYLCASSPDSSYNSPLHFGNGTRLTVT.